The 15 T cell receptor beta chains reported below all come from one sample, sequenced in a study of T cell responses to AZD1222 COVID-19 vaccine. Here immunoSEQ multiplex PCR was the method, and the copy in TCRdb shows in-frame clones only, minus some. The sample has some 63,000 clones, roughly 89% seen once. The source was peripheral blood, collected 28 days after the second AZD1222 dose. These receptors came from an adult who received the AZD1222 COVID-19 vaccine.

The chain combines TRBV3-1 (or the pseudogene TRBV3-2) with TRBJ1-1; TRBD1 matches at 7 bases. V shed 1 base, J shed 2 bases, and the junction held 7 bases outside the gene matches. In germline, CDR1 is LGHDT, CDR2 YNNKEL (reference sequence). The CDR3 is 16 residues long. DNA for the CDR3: TGTGCCAGCAGCCAAGGGGGACAGAGATTTAACACTGAAGCTTTCTTT. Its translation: CASSQGGQRFNTEAFF.

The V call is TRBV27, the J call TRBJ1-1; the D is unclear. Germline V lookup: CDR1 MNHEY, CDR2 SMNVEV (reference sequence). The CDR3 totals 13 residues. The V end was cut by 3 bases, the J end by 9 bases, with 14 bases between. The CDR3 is CASSFGSDRQAFF. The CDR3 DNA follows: TGTGCCAGCAGTTTCGGAAGTGATCGGCAAGCTTTCTTT.

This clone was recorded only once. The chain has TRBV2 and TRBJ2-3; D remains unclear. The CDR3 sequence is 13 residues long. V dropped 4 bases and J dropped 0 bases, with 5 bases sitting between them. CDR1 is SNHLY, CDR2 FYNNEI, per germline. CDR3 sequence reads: CASSGGSTDTQYF. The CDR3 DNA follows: TGTGCCAGCAGTGGTGGCAGCACAGATACGCAGTATTTT. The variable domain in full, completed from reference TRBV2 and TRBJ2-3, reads EPEVTQTPSHQVTQMGQEVILRCVPISNHLYFYWYRQILGQKVEFLVSFYNNEISEKSEIFDDQFSVERPDGSNFTLKIRSTKLEDSAMYFCASSGGSTDTQYFGPGTRLTVL.

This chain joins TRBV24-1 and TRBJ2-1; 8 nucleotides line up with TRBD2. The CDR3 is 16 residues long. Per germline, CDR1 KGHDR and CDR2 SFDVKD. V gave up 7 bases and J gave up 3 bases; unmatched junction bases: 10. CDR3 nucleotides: TGTGCCACCAGCATTAGCCGCGGGGGGCTCTACAATGAGCAGTTCTTC. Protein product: CATSISRGGLYNEQFF.

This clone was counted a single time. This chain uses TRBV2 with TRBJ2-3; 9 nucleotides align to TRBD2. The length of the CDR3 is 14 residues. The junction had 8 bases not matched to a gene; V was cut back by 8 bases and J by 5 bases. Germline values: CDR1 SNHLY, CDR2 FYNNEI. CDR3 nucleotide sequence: TGTGCCAGCCCCAGTGGACTAGCGCAAGATACGCAGTATTTT. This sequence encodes CASPSGLAQDTQYF.

The CDR3, as DNA: TGTGCCAGCAGCCGGACTTCGGGCACAGATACGCAGTATTTT. Amino acid sequence: CASSRTSGTDTQYF. This chain joins TRBV13 and TRBJ2-3; possible D gene TRBD2, 5 bases. The germline V gene has CDR1 PRHDT and CDR2 FYEKMQ (reference sequence). The CDR3 runs to 14 residues. V was pared by 5 bases and J by 1 base, with 10 bases between.

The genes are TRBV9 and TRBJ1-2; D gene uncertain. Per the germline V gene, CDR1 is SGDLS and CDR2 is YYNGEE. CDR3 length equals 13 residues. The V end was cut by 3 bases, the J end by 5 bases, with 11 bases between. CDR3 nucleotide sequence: TGTGCCAGCAGCGAGGGAGACACTTATGGCTACACCTTC. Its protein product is CASSEGDTYGYTF. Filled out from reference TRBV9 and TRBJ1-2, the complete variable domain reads DSGVTQTPKHLITATGQRVTLRCSPRSGDLSVYWYQQSLDQGLQFLIQYYNGEERAKGNILERFSAQQFPDLHSELNLSSLELGDSALYFCASSEGDTYGYTFGSGTRLTVV.

In DNA form, the CDR3 reads TGCGCCAGCAGCCAAGATCTTACAGGGACCTACGAGCAGTACTTC. Its translation is CASSQDLTGTYEQYF. The chain employs TRBV4-3 and TRBJ2-7, with D perhaps matching TRBD1 (6 bases). The CDR3 is 15 residues long. Trimming stripped 0 bases from V and 2 bases from J, with 11 bases between. Germline loops: CDR1 LGHNA, CDR2 YSLEER.

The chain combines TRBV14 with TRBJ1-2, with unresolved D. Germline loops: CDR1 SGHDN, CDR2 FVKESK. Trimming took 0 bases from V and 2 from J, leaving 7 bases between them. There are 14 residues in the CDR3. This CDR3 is CASSQERINYGYTF. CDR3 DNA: TGTGCCAGCAGCCAAGAGCGAATAAACTATGGCTACACCTTC.

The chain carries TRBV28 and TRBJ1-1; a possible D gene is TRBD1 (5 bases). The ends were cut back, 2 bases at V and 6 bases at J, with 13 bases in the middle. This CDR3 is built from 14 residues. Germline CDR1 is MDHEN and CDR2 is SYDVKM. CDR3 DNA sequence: TGTGCCAGCAGTTTAAATGGGGGAGGGGCTGAAGCTTTCTTT. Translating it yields CASSLNGGGAEAFF.

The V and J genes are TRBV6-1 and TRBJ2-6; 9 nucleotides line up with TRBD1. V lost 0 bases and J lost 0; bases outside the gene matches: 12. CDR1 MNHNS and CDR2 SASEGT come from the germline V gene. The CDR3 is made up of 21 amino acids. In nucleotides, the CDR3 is TGTGCCAGCAGTGAAGCCCGACAGGGGGGGACAGTCTTCTCTGGGGCCAACGTCCTGACTTTC. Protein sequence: CASSEARQGGTVFSGANVLTF.

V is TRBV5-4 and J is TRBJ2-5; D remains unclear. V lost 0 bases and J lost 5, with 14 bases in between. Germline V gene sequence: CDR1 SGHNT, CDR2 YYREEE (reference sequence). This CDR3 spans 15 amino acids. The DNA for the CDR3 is TGTGCCAGCAGCTTGGGATTGAGAGCCGGGGAGACCCAGTACTTC. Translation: CASSLGLRAGETQYF.

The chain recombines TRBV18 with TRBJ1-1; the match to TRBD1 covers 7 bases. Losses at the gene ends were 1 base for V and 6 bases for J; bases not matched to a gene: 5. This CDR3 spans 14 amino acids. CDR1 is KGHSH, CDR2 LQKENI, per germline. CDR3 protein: CASSPLRQGAEAFF. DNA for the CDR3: TGTGCCAGCTCACCACTCCGACAGGGCGCTGAAGCTTTCTTT. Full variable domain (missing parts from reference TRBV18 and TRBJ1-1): NAGVMQNPRHLVRRRGQEARLRCSPMKGHSHVYWYRQLPEEGLKFMVYLQKENIIDESGMPKERFSAEFPKEGPSILRIQQVVRGDSAAYFCASSPLRQGAEAFFGQGTRLTVV.

The CDR3 protein is CASSSEGPGDNQPQHF. Written as DNA, the CDR3 is TGTGCCAGCAGCTCAGAAGGGCCAGGGGACAATCAGCCCCAGCATTTT. The rearrangement uses TRBV7-8 and TRBJ1-5; the D gene is possibly TRBD1 (6 bases). In germline, CDR1 is SGHVS, CDR2 FQNEAQ. The CDR3 has 16 amino acids. V lost 4 bases, J lost 3 bases, and 16 bases lay in between.

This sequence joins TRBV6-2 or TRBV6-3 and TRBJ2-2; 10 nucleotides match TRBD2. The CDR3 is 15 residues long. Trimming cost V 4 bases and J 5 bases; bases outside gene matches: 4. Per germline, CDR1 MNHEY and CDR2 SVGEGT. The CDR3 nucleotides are TGTGCCAGCAGTTTCAGCGGGAGGGGTACCGGGGAGCTGTTTTTT. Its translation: CASSFSGRGTGELFF.